The entry below describes one TCR beta chain. What it binds is not known. The CDR3 is 15 residues long. The V gene lost 3 bases and the J gene lost 9 bases, with 19 bases spanning the gap. The germline V gene encodes CDR1 SGDLS and CDR2 YYNGEE. The data stem from a study of identifying expanded T cells in peripheral blood. Clones were sequenced by immunoSEQ multiplex PCR, and TCRdb holds only the in-frame ones, with some missing. The repertoire consists of about 50,000 clones, with 82% occurring once and the leading ten covering 11% to 15%. During the collection period, no donor immune events like infections were recorded. General study findings and limits: Over about two and four weeks, about 15 and 18 clones changed, versus around 1.2 between replicates. Variance in clone template counts between approximately two-week samples significantly increased with total template count across all healthy donors.

The clonotype comes from a person between 18 and 75 years old in good health. The sample comprised blood. The chain joins TRBV9 to TRBJ1-5, with a weak D call TRBD1 (5 bases). CDR3 protein: CASSGSSGRGVPQHF. As DNA, the CDR3 is TGTGCCAGCAGCGGCAGTTCAGGGCGGGGGGTGCCCCAGCATTTT.